The TCR beta chain described here comes from a study of identifying expanded T cells in peripheral blood. Points from the study as a whole: Differentially abundant clones: around 1.1 between replicates, 15 to 17 at two to three weeks, less than 25 at four.

Sequenced by immunoSEQ multiplex PCR; TCRdb stores in-frame clones only, minus some. The sample includes over 65,000 clones, approximately 90% of them seen just once. During the collection period, no donor immune events like infections were recorded. As to this clone: Its antigen remains unidentified.

This TCR derives from a person aged 18 to 75 in good health. Source material: blood.

The CDR3 DNA reads as TGTGCCAGCAGCTTAAACTCTGGGGCCAACGTCCTGACTTTC. Amino acid sequence: CASSLNSGANVLTF. This rearrangement joins TRBV7-7 to TRBJ2-6; D unclear. Trimming took 2 bases from V and 0 from J, leaving 2 bases between them. In germline, CDR1 is SSHAT, CDR2 FNYEAQ (reference sequence). The CDR3 consists of 14 residues.